These 16 T cell receptor beta chains were sequenced from one sample in a study of cytomegalovirus exposure and HLA in healthy donors (dated by TCRdb to between 2016 and 2019). Receptor libraries were prepared by the immunoSEQ multiplex PCR assay. For the multiplex PCR, a mixture combining 60 forward primers for TCR Vbeta segments and 13 reverse primers for TCR Jbeta segments was used. TCRdb provides this immuneACCESS table in a form limited to in-frame rearrangements. Some clones are lacking; in checked studies, under half of them reflect an unresolved V gene, and why the rest are absent is not known. This sample gives 100,000 to 150,000 clones in total; 8% to 11% of them show up just once. Jointly, the top ten make up just over 4.5% of the sample. The sequencing input was PBMCs. Source of these receptors: a woman in her late teens or twenties in good health and CMV-seropositive.

This chain joins TRBV28 and TRBJ2-7, with no clear D. V lost 6 bases, J lost 3 bases, and 21 bases lay in between. The V gene's germline CDR1 is MDHEN and CDR2 SYDVKM. The CDR3 spans 16 residues. CDR3 protein: CASSPPPRILRYEQYF. For the CDR3, the DNA is TGTGCCAGCAGCCCCCCCCCGCGGATCCTCCGCTACGAGCAGTACTTC. Filled out from reference TRBV28 and TRBJ2-7, the complete variable domain reads DVKVTQSSRYLVKRTGEKVFLECVQDMDHENMFWYRQDPGLGLRLIYFSYDVKMKEKGDIPEGYSVSREKKERFSLILESASTNQTSMYLCASSPPPRILRYEQYFGPGTRLTVT.

This clone has more than one count but fewer than ten. V is TRBV13 and J is TRBJ1-1, with TRBD1 as a possible D gene (5 bases). Per germline, CDR1 PRHDT and CDR2 FYEKMQ (reference sequence). The CDR3 is 14 residues long. Between the trimmed V and J ends, which lost 1 base and 4 bases, there was a span of 10 bases. The CDR3: CASSLVGGGTEAFF. CDR3 in DNA: TGTGCCAGCAGCTTAGTCGGGGGAGGCACTGAAGCTTTCTTT. Full variable domain (remainder filled in from reference TRBV13 and TRBJ1-1): AAGVIQSPRHLIKEKRETATLKCYPIPRHDTVYWYQQGPGQDPQFLISFYEKMQSDKGSIPDRFSAQQFSDYHSELNMSSLELGDSALYFCASSLVGGGTEAFFGQGTRLTVV.

The chain employs TRBV6-6 and TRBJ2-5; 8 nucleotides align to TRBD2. Germline assignment: CDR1 MNHNY and CDR2 SVGAGI (reference sequence). This CDR3 comprises 16 residues. J lost 1 base, V lost 2 bases, and 6 bases had no gene match. CDR3 loop: CASSYGTRGSQETQYF. CDR3 coding DNA: TGTGCCAGCAGTTACGGGACTAGAGGGAGCCAAGAGACCCAGTACTTC.

This chain connects TRBV5-1 to TRBJ2-3; 10 bases are shared with TRBD2. Germline V gene data show CDR1 as SGHRS and CDR2 as YFSETQ. J was trimmed by 6 bases and V by 4 bases; bases with no gene match: 11. There are 16 residues in the CDR3. The DNA for the CDR3 is TGCGCCAGCAGCCAACGAGGGCTAGCGGGAGAGGATACGCAGTATTTT. It codes for CASSQRGLAGEDTQYF.

This clone was seen a handful of times. V usage is TRBV30 and J usage is TRBJ1-2; TRBD1 is a possible D gene (6 bases). V gave up 1 base and J gave up 3 bases, with 6 bases separating them. CDR3 length: 12 amino acids. Germline CDR1 reads GTSNPN; CDR2 reads SVGIG (reference sequence). Here the CDR3 reads CAWSGQDYGYTF. The DNA of the CDR3 is TGTGCCTGGAGTGGACAGGACTATGGCTACACCTTC.

Turning to this clone: Other nucleotide sequences in the sample specify the same CDR3. J is TRBJ1-4 and V is TRBV6-1; 9 bases match TRBD1. Germline lookup yields CDR1 MNHNS and CDR2 SASEGT. The CDR3 loop spans 13 amino acids. J was trimmed by 3 bases and V by 11 bases; bases with no gene match: 4. The CDR3 sequence: CAGGQGANEKLFF. The CDR3 region has the DNA TGTGCCGGGGGACAGGGAGCTAATGAAAAACTGTTTTTT.

The gene calls are TRBV7-6 and TRBJ2-7; TRBD2 aligns across 8 bases. The ends lost 2 bases at V and 7 bases at J; junction bases unmatched: 4. CDR1 and CDR2 from the germline V gene are SGHVS and FNYEAQ. The CDR3 is 13 amino acids. CDR3 sequence: CASSLPVAGEQYF. In DNA, the CDR3 is TGTGCCAGCAGCTTACCAGTAGCGGGAGAGCAGTACTTC.

This clone has more than one count but fewer than ten. The chain's CDR3 is CSLRGTYEQYF. In DNA, the CDR3 is TGCAGCCTCAGGGGGACCTACGAGCAGTACTTC. This chain links TRBV29-1 with TRBJ2-7; 7 positions agree with TRBD1. This CDR3 has 11 amino acids. Looked up from germline, CDR1 is SQVTM and CDR2 is ANQGSEA. V was pared by 8 bases and J by 2 bases, with 3 bases of the junction left unmatched.

This clone was seen a few times. This rearrangement joins TRBV9 to TRBJ2-3; D unresolved. The CDR3 has 14 amino acids. Germline loops: CDR1 SGDLS, CDR2 YYNGEE. V lost 0 bases to trimming and J lost 5 bases, with 10 bases between them. DNA for the CDR3: TGTGCCAGCAGCGTAGCGTACCGAGGAGATACGCAGTATTTT. This encodes CASSVAYRGDTQYF.

The J gene is TRBJ1-2, the V gene TRBV30, with no clear D. V was pared by 3 bases and J by 7 bases, with 6 bases between. Germline assignment: CDR1 GTSNPN and CDR2 SVGIG (reference sequence). This CDR3 has 10 amino acids. This chain's CDR3 is CAWRRAGYTF. As DNA, the CDR3 is TGTGCCTGGAGGAGGGCTGGCTACACCTTC.

The chain couples TRBV7-8 to TRBJ2-1; tentatively, D is TRBD1 (5 bases). The V end was cut by 5 bases, the J end by 10 bases, with 15 bases between. Germline CDR1 SGHVS, CDR2 FQNEAQ. This CDR3 contains 13 residues. The CDR3: CASSPTRTREQFF. CDR3 nucleotide sequence: TGTGCCAGCAGCCCGACCCGGACACGAGAGCAGTTCTTC. The whole variable domain, remainder taken from reference TRBV7-8 and TRBJ2-1, is GAGVSQSPRYKVAKRGQDVALRCDPISGHVSLFWYQQALGQGPEFLTYFQNEAQLDKSGLPSDRFFAERPEGSVSTLKIQRTQQEDSAVYLCASSPTRTREQFFGPGTRLTVL.

This clone was seen only a few times. CDR3 loop: CASTPANRGREQYF. CDR3 DNA: TGTGCCAGCACCCCAGCGAACAGGGGGAGGGAGCAGTACTTC. This rearrangement joins TRBV6-5 to TRBJ2-7, with TRBD1 matching 8 bases. Germline V gives CDR1 MNHEY, CDR2 SVGAGI. CDR3 size: 14 residues. Losses at the gene ends were 7 bases for V and 7 bases for J; bases not matched to a gene: 12.

This clone was seen a handful of times. This chain links TRBV15 with TRBJ2-7, with D perhaps TRBD2 (5 bases). Trimming pared 5 bases from V and 6 bases from J, leaving 11 bases between. The CDR3 has 12 amino acids. Germline CDR1 LNHNV, CDR2 YYDKDF (reference sequence). CDR3 residues: CATSLGGVEQYF. CDR3 DNA: TGTGCCACCAGCCTCGGAGGAGTCGAGCAGTACTTC.

This clone has just a few counts. The chain joins TRBV27 to TRBJ2-2, with D possibly matching TRBD2 (7 bases). Germline V gives CDR1 MNHEY, CDR2 SMNVEV (reference sequence). The CDR3 has 17 amino acids. Trimming removed 2 bases from V and 5 bases from J, with 18 bases in between. The CDR3 DNA is TGTGCCAGCAGTTTACCAGGAGGGGGGGGACCAACCGGGGAGCTGTTTTTT. Protein product: CASSLPGGGGPTGELFF.

The J gene is TRBJ2-7, the V gene TRBV11-2, with D perhaps matching TRBD1 (5 bases). The length of the CDR3 is 14 residues. CDR1 and CDR2 (germline): SGHAT, FQNNGV. The V end was cut by 5 bases, the J end by 2 bases, with 13 bases between. CDR3 sequence (DNA): TGTGCCAGCAGCCCAGTGACGGACACCTACGAGCAGTACTTC. Translating it yields CASSPVTDTYEQYF. The full variable domain, rest sourced from reference TRBV11-2 and TRBJ2-7, is EAGVAQSPRYKIIEKRQSVAFWCNPISGHATLYWYQQILGQGPKLLIQFQNNGVVDDSQLPKDRFSAERLKGVDSTLKIQPAKLEDSAVYLCASSPVTDTYEQYFGPGTRLTVT.

V is TRBV25-1 and J is TRBJ2-1, with 8 bases fitting TRBD2. The CDR3 is 15 residues long. The V gene end was trimmed by 5 bases and the J gene end by 6 bases; junction bases not matched to a gene: 9. Germline CDR1 is MGHDK and CDR2 is SYGVNS. This chain's CDR3 is CASSPGLGLFNEQFF. In DNA form, the CDR3 reads TGTGCCAGCAGTCCGGGACTAGGTTTGTTCAATGAGCAGTTCTTC.